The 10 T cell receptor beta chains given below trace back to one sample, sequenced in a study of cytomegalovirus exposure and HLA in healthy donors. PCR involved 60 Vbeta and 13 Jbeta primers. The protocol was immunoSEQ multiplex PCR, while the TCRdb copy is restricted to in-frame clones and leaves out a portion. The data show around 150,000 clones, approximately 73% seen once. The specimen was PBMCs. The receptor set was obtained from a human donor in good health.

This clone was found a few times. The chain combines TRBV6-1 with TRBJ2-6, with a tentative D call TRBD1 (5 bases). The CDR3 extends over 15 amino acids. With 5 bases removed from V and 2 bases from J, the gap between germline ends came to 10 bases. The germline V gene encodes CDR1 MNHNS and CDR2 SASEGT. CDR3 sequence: CASSRQSTGANVLTF. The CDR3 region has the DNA TGTGCCAGCAGTCGACAGTCTACTGGGGCCAACGTCCTGACTTTC.

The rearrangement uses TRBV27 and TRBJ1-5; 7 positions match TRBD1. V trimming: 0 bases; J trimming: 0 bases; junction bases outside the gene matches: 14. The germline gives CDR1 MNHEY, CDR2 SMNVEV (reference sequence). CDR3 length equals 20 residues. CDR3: CASSLSPPGQIYLSNQPQHF. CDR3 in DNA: TGTGCCAGCAGTTTATCCCCGCCGGGACAGATCTACCTTAGCAATCAGCCCCAGCATTTT.

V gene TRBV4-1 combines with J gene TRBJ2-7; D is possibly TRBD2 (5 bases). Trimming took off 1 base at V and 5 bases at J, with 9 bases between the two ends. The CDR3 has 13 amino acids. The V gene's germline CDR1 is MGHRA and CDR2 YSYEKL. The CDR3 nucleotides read TGCGCCAGCAGCCAAGTAGCGAGGAACGAGCAGTACTTC. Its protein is CASSQVARNEQYF.

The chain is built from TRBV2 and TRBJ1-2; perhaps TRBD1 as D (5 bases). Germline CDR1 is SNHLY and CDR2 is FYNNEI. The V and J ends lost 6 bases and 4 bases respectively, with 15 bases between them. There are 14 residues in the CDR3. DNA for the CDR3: TGTGCCAGCAGGCCAGGGTTCATCGGCTATGGCTACACCTTC. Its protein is CASRPGFIGYGYTF.

CDR3 sequence: CASSRTGTSGADTQYF. The CDR3 bases are TGCGCCAGCAGCCGCACCGGGACTAGCGGGGCTGATACGCAGTATTTT. The genes are TRBV4-1 and TRBJ2-3, with TRBD2 identical over 13 bases. The germline V gene has CDR1 MGHRA and CDR2 YSYEKL. This CDR3 has 16 residues. J gave up 6 bases and V 4 bases, and 7 bases lay outside the gene matches.

CDR3 loop: CASSTTGLAGGTDTQYF. CDR3 DNA sequence: TGTGCCAGCAGCACGACGGGACTAGCGGGAGGCACAGATACGCAGTATTTT. V and J are TRBV5-4 and TRBJ2-3, with 14 bases that match TRBD2. The CDR3 length is 17 residues. Trimming cost V 4 bases and J 1 base; bases outside gene matches: 5. Germline V CDR1 and CDR2: SGHNT, YYREEE (reference sequence).

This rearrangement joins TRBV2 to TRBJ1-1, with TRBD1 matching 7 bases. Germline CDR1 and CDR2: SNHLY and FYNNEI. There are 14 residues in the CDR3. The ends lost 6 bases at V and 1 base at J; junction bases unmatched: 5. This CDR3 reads CASSSQGGNTEAFF. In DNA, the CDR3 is TGTGCCAGCAGCTCCCAGGGGGGGAACACTGAAGCTTTCTTT.

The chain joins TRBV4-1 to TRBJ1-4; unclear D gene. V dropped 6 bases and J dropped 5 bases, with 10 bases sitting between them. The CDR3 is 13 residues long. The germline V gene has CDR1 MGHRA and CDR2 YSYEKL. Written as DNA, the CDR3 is TGCGCCAGCAGACGAGCTATGAATGAAAAACTGTTTTTT. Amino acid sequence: CASRRAMNEKLFF.

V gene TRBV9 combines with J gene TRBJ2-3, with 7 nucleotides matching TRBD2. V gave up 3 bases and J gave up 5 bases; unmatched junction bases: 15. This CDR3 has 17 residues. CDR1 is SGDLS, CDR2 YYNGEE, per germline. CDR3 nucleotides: TGTGCCAGCAGCGCCGGGGGAGGGTTCGTGGCAAGAGATACGCAGTATTTT. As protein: CASSAGGGFVARDTQYF. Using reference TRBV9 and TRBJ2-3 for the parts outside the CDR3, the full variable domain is DSGVTQTPKHLITATGQRVTLRCSPRSGDLSVYWYQQSLDQGLQFLIQYYNGEERAKGNILERFSAQQFPDLHSELNLSSLELGDSALYFCASSAGGGFVARDTQYFGPGTRLTVL.

The CDR3 DNA sequence: TGTGCCAGCAGTGAAGGGTCCCCAGGACAGCCCCAGCATTTT. Translation: CASSEGSPGQPQHF. The gene calls are TRBV6-1 and TRBJ1-5; D uncertain. V was shortened by 1 base and J by 7 bases, with 11 bases between the two germline ends. CDR3 length: 14 residues. Germline CDR1 reads MNHNS; CDR2 reads SASEGT.